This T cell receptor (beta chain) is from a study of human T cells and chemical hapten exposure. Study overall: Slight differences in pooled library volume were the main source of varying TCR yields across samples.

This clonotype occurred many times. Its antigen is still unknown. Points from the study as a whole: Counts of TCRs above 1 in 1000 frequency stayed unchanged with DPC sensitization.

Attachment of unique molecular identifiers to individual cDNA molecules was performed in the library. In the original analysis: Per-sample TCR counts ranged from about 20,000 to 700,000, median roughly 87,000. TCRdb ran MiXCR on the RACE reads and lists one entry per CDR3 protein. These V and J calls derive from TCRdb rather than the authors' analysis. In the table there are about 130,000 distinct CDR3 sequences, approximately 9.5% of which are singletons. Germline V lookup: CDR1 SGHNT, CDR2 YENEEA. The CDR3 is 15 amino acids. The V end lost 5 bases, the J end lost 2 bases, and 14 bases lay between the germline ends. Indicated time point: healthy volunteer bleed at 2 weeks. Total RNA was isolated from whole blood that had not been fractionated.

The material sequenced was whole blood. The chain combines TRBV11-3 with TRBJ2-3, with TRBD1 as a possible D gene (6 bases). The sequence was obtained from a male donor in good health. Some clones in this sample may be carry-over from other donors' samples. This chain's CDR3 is CASSGRTEPTDTQYF. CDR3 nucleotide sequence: TGTGCCAGCAGCGGACGGACAGAGCCCACAGATACGCAGTATTTT. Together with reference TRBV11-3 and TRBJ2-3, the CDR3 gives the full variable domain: EAGVVQSPRYKIIEKKQPVAFWCNPISGHNTLYWYLQNLGQGPELLIRYENEEAVDDSQLPKDRFSAERLKGVDSTLKIQPAELGDSAVYLCASSGRTEPTDTQYFGPGTRLTVL.